This TCR beta chain was sequenced in a study of identical twins. TCRdb reanalysed the 5' RACE reads using MiXCR and keeps one entry per CDR3 protein. The table shows approximately 590,000 distinct CDR3 sequences, with 9.6% occurring only once. Germline lookup yields CDR1 SGDLS and CDR2 YYNGEE. The V end lost 1 base, the J end lost 6 bases, and 13 bases lay between the germline ends. The CDR3 spans 15 residues. This clonotype was picked up a small number of times. The data were also submitted as part of a second study, on yellow fever vaccine responses in identical twins.

The sequence came from a woman aged 18-35 years in good health. The rearrangement joins TRBV9 to TRBJ2-2, with D perhaps TRBD1 or TRBD2 (5 bases each). The sample was PBMCs. CDR3 amino acids: CASSVQGDWAGELFF. In nucleotides, the CDR3 is TGTGCCAGCAGCGTACAGGGAGATTGGGCCGGGGAGCTGTTTTTT.